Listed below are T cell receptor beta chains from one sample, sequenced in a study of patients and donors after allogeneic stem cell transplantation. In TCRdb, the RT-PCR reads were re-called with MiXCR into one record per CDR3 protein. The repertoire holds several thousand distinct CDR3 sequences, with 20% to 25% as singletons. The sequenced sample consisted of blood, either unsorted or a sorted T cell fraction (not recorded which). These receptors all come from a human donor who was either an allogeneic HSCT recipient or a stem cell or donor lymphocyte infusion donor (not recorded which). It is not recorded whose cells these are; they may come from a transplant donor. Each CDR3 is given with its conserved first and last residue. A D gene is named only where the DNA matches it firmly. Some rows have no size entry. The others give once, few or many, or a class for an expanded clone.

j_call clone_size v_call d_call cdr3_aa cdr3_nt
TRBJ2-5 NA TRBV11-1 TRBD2 CASSSGTSSKTQYF TGTGCCAGCAGCTCCGGGACTAGCTCTAAGACCCAGTACTTC
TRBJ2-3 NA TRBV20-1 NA CSARPSQGRSTDTQYF TGCAGTGCTAGGCCATCTCAGGGGAGGTCTACAGATACGCAGTATTTT
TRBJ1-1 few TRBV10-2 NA CASSRDTYTEAFF TGCGCCAGCAGCAGGGACACCTACACTGAAGCTTTCTTT
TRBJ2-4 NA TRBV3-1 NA CASSQERNIQYF TGTGCCAGCAGCCAGGAAAGAAACATTCAGTACTTC
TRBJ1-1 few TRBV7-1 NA CASSSRPGTVNTEAFF TGTGCCAGCAGCTCAAGGCCCGGGACGGTGAACACTGAAGCTTTCTTT
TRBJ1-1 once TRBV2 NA CASAEGTLEAFF TGTGCCAGCGCTGAGGGGACCCTGGAGGCTTTCTTT
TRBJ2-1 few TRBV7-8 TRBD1 CASSLYRGRMKSNEQFF TGTGCCAGCAGCTTATACAGGGGGCGGATGAAGTCCAATGAGCAGTTCTTC
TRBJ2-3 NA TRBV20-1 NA CSARDLPGALSTDTQYF TGCAGTGCTAGAGATTTACCTGGGGCCCTAAGCACAGATACGCAGTATTTT
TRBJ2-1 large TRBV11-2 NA CASSFSVEAVEQFF TGTGCCAGCAGCTTTTCGGTGGAGGCGGTTGAGCAGTTCTTC
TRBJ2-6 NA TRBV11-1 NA CASSPPLGAGANVLTF TGTGCCAGCAGCCCCCCTTTGGGTGCCGGGGCCAACGTCCTGACTTTC
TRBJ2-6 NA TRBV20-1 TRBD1 CSASPGQVYSGANVLTF TGCAGTGCTAGCCCGGGACAGGTCTACTCTGGGGCCAACGTCCTGACTTTC
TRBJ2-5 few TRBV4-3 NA CASSQDQGDESQETQYF TGCGCCAGCAGCCAAGATCAAGGCGACGAGTCCCAAGAGACCCAGTACTTC
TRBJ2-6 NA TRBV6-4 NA CASTDPLSGANVLTF TGTGCCAGCACTGACCCACTTTCTGGGGCCAACGTCCTGACTTTC
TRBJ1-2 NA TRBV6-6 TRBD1 CASSPGTARLKYGYTF TGTGCCAGCAGCCCCGGGACAGCCCGACTAAAATATGGCTACACCTTC
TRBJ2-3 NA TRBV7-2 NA CASSNSASRDTQYF TGTGCCAGCAGCAACAGTGCGAGCAGGGATACGCAGTATTTT
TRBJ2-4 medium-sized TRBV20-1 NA CSVPGQTELAKNIQYF TGCAGTGTTCCGGGACAAACTGAACTAGCCAAAAACATTCAGTACTTC
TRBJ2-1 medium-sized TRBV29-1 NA CSAEWLNSSYNEQFF TGCAGCGCCGAATGGCTAAACAGCTCCTACAATGAGCAGTTCTTC
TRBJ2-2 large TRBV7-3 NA CASSLGGTNGELFF TGTGCCAGCAGCTTAGGAGGGACGAACGGGGAGCTGTTTTTT
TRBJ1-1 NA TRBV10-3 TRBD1 CATSTGVQNTEAFF TGTGCCACCTCAACAGGGGTCCAAAACACTGAAGCTTTCTTT
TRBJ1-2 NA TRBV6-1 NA CASSKDTSNYGYTF TGTGCCAGCAGCAAGGACACCTCTAACTATGGCTACACCTTC
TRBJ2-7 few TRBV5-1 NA CASSLDPGDYEQYF TGCGCCAGCAGCTTGGATCCAGGCGACTACGAGCAGTACTTC
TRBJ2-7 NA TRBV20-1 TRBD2 CSASSETSGNEQYF TGCAGTGCTAGTAGTGAGACTAGCGGGAACGAGCAGTACTTC
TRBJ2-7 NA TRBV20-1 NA CSARPFKIAASYEQYF TGCAGTGCTAGACCCTTTAAGATAGCGGCATCCTACGAGCAGTACTTC
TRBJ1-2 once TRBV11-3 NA CASSSRRDGYTF TGTGCCAGCAGCTCGCGGAGGGATGGCTACACCTTC
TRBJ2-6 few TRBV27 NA CASSVEYEGANVLTF TGTGCCAGCAGTGTCGAGTATGAGGGCGCCAACGTCCTGACTTTC
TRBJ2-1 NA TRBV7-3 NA CASSLGASDLSRFF TGTGCCAGCAGCTTGGGGGCTAGCGATCTTAGTAGGTTCTTC
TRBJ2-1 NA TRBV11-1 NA CASSLPSNEQFF TGTGCCAGCAGCTTACCCTCAAACGAGCAGTTCTTC
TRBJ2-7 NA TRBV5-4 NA CASSSQSWEQYF TGTGCCAGCAGCTCCCAGTCGTGGGAGCAGTACTTC